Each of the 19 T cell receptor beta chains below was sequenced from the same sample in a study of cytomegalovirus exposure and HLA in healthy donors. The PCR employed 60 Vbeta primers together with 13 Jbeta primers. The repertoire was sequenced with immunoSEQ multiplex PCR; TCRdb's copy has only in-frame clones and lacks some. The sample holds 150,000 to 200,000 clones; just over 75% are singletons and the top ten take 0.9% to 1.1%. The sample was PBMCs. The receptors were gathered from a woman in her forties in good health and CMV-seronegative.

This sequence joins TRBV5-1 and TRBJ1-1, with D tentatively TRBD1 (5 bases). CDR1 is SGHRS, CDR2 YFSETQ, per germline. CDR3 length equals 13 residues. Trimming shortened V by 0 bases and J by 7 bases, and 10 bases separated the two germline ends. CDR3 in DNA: TGCGCCAGCAGCTTGGGTAGGGGTGGTGAAGCTTTCTTT. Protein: CASSLGRGGEAFF.

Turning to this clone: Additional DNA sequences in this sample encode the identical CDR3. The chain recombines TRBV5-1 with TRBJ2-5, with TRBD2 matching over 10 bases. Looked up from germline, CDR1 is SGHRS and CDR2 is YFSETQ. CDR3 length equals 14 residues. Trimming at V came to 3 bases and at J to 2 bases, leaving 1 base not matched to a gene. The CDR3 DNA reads TGCGCCAGCAGCTGGACTAGCGGTCAAGAGACCCAGTACTTC. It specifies CASSWTSGQETQYF.

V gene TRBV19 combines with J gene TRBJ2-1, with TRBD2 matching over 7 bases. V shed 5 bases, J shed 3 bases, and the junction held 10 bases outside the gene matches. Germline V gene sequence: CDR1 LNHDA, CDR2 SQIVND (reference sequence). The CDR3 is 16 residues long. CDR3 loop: CASSPFGTNYYNEQFF. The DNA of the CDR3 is TGTGCCAGTAGTCCTTTCGGGACTAATTACTACAATGAGCAGTTCTTC.

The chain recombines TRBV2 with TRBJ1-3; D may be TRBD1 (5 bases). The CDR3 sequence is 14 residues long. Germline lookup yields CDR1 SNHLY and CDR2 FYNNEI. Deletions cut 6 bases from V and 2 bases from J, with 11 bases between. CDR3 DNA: TGTGCCAGCAGCCAAGACAGCCCTGGAAACACCATATATTTT. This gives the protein CASSQDSPGNTIYF.

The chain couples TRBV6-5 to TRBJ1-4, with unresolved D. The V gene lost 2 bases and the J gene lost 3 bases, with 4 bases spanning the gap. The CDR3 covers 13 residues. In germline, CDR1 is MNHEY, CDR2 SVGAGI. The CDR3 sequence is CASSYEPNEKLFF. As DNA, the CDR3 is TGTGCCAGCAGTTACGAGCCTAATGAAAAACTGTTTTTT.

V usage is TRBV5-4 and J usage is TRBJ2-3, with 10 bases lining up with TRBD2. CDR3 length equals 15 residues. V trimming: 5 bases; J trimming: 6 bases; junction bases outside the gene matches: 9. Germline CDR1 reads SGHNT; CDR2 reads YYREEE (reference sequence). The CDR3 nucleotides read TGTGCCAGCAGGGTAGCGGGAGGACGCGGGGATACGCAGTATTTT. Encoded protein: CASRVAGGRGDTQYF.

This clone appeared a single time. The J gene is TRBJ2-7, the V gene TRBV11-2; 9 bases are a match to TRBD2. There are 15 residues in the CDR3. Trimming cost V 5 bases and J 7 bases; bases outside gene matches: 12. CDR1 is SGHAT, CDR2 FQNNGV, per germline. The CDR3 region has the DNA TGTGCCAGCAGCCTAATAGCGGGAGTTACGGGGGAGCAGTACTTC. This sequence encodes CASSLIAGVTGEQYF.

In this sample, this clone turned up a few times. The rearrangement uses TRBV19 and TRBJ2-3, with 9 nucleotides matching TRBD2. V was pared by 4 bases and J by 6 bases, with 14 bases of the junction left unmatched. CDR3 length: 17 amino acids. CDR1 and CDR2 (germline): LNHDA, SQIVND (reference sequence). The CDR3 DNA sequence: TGTGCCAGTAGTACCCTCGGGTCGGCGGGAGGGTGGGATACGCAGTATTTT. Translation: CASSTLGSAGGWDTQYF.

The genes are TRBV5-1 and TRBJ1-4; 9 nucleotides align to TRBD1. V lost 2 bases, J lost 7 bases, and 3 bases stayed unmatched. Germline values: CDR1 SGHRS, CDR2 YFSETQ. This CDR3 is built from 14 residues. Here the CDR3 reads CASSFGQGSEKLFF. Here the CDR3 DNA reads TGCGCCAGCAGCTTCGGACAGGGGAGTGAAAAACTGTTTTTT.

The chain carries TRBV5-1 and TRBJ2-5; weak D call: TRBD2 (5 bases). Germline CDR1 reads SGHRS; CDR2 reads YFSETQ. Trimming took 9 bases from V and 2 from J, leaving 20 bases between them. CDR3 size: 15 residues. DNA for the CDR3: TGCGCCACCCGGACTTCGGGGATGGGGCAAGAGACCCAGTACTTC. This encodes CATRTSGMGQETQYF.

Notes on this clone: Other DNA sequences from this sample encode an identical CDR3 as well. The CDR3 coding sequence is TGTGCCATCAGTGGGACAGGGGAGGAGACCCAGTACTTC. It is translated as CAISGTGEETQYF. This rearrangement joins TRBV10-3 to TRBJ2-5; TRBD1 matches 9 bases. The CDR3 is 13 residues long. Germline V CDR1 and CDR2: ENHRY, SYGVKD. The trim removed 4 bases at V and 5 bases at J, leaving 2 bases unmatched.

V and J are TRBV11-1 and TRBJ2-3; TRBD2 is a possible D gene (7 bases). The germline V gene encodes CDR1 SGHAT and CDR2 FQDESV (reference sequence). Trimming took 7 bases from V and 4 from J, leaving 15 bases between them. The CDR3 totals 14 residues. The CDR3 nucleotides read TGTGCCAGCACAGGGGACTATACCTCAGATACGCAGTATTTT. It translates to CASTGDYTSDTQYF.

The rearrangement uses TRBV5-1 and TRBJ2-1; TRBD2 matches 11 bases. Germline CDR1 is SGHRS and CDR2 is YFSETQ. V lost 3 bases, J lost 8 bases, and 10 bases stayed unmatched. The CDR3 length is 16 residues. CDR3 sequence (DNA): TGCGCCAGCAGCTCCAATTTAGCGGGAGGGGGGGATGAGCAGTTCTTC. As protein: CASSSNLAGGGDEQFF. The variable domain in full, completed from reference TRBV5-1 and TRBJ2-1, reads KAGVTQTPRYLIKTRGQQVTLSCSPISGHRSVSWYQQTPGQGLQFLFEYFSETQRNKGNFPGRFSGRQFSNSRSEMNVSTLELGDSALYLCASSSNLAGGGDEQFFGPGTRLTVL.

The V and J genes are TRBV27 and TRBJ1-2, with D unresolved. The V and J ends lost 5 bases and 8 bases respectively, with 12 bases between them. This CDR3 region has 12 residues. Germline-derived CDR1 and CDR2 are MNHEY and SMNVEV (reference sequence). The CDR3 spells CASSPRGGGYTF. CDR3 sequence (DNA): TGTGCCAGCAGTCCCCGGGGAGGAGGCTACACCTTC.

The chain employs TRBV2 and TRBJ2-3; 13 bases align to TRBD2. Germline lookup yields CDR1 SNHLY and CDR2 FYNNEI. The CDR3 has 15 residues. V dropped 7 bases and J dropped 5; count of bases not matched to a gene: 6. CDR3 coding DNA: TGTGCCAGCAACAGACTAGCGGGAGGAGGAGATACGCAGTATTTT. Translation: CASNRLAGGGDTQYF.

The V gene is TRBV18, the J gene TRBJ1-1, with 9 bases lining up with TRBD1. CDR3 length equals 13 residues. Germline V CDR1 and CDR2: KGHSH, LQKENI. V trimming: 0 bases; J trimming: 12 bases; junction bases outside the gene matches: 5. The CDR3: CASSPPDRGSPFF. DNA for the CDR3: TGTGCCAGCTCACCACCGGACAGGGGATCACCTTTCTTT.

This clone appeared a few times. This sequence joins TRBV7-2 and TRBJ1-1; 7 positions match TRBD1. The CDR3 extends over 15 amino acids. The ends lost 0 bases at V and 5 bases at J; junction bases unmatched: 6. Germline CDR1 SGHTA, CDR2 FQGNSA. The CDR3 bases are TGTGCCAGCAGCTTAGCGGAACAGGGGAGGACTGAAGCTTTCTTT. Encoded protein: CASSLAEQGRTEAFF.

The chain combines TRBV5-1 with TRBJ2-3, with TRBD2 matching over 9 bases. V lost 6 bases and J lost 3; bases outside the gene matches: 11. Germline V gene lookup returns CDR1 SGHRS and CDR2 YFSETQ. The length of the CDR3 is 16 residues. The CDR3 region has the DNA TGCGCCAGCACGCCGGGTGGCGGGAGGGCGACAGATACGCAGTATTTT. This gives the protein CASTPGGGRATDTQYF.

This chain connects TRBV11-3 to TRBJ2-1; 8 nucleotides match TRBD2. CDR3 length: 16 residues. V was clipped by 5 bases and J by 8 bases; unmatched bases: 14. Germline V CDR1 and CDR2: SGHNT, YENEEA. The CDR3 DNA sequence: TGTGCCAGCAGCCCCCTCCTGGCGGGAGGAGGTGATGAGCAGTTCTTC. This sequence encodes CASSPLLAGGGDEQFF.